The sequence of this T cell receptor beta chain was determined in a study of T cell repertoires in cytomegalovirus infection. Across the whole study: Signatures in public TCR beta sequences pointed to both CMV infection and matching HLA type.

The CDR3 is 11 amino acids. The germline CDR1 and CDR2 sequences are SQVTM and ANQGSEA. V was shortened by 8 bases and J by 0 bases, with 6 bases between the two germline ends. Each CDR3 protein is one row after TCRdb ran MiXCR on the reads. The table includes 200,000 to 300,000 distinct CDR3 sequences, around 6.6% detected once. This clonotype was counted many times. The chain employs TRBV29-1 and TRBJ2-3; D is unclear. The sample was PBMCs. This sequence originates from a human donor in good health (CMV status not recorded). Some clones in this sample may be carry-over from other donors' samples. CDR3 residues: CSHSSTDTQYF. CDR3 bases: TGCAGCCATTCTAGCACAGATACGCAGTATTTT.